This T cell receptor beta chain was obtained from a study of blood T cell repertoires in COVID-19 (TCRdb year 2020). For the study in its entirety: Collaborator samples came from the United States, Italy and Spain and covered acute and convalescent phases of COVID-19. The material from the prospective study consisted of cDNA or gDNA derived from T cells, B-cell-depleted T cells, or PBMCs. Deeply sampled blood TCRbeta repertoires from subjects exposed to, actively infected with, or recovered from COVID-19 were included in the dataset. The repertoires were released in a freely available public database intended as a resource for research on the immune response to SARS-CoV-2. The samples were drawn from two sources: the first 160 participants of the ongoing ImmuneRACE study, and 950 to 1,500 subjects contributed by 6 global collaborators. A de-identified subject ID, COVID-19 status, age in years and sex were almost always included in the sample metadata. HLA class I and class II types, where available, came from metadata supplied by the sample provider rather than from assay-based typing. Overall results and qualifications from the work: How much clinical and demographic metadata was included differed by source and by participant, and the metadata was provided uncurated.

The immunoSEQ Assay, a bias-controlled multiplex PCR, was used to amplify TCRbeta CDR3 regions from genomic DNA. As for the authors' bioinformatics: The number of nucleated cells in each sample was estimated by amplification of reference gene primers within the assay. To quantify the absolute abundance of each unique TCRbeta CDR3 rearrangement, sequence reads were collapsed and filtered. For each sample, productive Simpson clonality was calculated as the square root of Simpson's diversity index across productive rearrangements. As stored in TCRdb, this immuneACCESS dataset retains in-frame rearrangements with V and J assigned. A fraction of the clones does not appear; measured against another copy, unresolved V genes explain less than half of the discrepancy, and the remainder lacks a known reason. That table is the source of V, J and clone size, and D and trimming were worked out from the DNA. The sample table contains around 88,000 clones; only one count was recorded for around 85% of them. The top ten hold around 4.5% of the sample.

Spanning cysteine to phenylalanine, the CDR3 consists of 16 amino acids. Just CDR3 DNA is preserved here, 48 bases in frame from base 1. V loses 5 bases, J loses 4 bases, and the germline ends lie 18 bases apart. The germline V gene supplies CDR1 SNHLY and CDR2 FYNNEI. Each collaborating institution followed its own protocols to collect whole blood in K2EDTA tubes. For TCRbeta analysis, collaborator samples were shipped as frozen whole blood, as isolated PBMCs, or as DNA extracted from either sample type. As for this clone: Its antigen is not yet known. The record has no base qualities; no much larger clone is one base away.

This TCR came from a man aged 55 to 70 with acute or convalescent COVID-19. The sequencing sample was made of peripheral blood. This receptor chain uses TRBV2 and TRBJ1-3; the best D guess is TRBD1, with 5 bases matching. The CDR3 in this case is CASSIVQGIQGNTIYF. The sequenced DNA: TGTGCCAGCAGTATTGTTCAGGGCATCCAGGGAAACACCATATATTTT.